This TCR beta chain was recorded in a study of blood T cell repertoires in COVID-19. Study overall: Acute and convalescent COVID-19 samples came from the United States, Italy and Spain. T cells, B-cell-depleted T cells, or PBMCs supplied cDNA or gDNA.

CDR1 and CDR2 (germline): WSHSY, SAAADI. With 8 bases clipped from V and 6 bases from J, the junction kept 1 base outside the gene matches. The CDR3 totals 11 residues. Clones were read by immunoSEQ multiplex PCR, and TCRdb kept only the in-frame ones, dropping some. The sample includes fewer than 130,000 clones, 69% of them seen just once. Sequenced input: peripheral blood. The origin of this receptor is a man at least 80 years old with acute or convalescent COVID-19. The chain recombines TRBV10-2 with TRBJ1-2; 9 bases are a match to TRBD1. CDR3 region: CASRTGDGYTF. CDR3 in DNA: TGCGCCAGCCGGACAGGGGATGGCTACACCTTC.